The clone carrying this TCR beta chain was recorded at least ten times. The data stem from a study of regulatory T cells in long-lasting Graves disease. The wider study: Antithyroid drug intake by newly diagnosed Graves' patients had lasted under 3 months.

CDR3 size: 17 residues. J gave up 0 bases and V 6 bases, and 10 bases lay outside the gene matches. CDR3 regions were amplified by Arm-PCR using iRepertoire HTBI primers to build TCR beta libraries. TCRdb reanalysed the multiplex PCR reads using MiXCR and keeps one entry per CDR3 protein. The repertoire holds some 200,000 distinct CDR3 sequences, with roughly a fifth as singletons. Time point: newly diagnosed GD, antithyroid drugs for less than 3 months. RNA extracted from PBMCs served as the sequencing template. These data were also reused for a study on T cells in Graves' hyperthyroidism and ophthalmopathy.

This TCR was recovered from a woman younger than 45 with Graves disease. This specimen consisted of peripheral blood mononuclear cells (PBMCs), obtained at new diagnosis, from a patient treated with antithyroid drugs. V and J are TRBV12-3 or TRBV12-4 and TRBJ2-3; the match to TRBD2 covers 9 bases. CDR3 protein: CASSPLLAGISTDTQYF. For the CDR3, the DNA is TGTGCCAGCAGCCCACTTCTAGCGGGGATTAGCACAGATACGCAGTATTTT.